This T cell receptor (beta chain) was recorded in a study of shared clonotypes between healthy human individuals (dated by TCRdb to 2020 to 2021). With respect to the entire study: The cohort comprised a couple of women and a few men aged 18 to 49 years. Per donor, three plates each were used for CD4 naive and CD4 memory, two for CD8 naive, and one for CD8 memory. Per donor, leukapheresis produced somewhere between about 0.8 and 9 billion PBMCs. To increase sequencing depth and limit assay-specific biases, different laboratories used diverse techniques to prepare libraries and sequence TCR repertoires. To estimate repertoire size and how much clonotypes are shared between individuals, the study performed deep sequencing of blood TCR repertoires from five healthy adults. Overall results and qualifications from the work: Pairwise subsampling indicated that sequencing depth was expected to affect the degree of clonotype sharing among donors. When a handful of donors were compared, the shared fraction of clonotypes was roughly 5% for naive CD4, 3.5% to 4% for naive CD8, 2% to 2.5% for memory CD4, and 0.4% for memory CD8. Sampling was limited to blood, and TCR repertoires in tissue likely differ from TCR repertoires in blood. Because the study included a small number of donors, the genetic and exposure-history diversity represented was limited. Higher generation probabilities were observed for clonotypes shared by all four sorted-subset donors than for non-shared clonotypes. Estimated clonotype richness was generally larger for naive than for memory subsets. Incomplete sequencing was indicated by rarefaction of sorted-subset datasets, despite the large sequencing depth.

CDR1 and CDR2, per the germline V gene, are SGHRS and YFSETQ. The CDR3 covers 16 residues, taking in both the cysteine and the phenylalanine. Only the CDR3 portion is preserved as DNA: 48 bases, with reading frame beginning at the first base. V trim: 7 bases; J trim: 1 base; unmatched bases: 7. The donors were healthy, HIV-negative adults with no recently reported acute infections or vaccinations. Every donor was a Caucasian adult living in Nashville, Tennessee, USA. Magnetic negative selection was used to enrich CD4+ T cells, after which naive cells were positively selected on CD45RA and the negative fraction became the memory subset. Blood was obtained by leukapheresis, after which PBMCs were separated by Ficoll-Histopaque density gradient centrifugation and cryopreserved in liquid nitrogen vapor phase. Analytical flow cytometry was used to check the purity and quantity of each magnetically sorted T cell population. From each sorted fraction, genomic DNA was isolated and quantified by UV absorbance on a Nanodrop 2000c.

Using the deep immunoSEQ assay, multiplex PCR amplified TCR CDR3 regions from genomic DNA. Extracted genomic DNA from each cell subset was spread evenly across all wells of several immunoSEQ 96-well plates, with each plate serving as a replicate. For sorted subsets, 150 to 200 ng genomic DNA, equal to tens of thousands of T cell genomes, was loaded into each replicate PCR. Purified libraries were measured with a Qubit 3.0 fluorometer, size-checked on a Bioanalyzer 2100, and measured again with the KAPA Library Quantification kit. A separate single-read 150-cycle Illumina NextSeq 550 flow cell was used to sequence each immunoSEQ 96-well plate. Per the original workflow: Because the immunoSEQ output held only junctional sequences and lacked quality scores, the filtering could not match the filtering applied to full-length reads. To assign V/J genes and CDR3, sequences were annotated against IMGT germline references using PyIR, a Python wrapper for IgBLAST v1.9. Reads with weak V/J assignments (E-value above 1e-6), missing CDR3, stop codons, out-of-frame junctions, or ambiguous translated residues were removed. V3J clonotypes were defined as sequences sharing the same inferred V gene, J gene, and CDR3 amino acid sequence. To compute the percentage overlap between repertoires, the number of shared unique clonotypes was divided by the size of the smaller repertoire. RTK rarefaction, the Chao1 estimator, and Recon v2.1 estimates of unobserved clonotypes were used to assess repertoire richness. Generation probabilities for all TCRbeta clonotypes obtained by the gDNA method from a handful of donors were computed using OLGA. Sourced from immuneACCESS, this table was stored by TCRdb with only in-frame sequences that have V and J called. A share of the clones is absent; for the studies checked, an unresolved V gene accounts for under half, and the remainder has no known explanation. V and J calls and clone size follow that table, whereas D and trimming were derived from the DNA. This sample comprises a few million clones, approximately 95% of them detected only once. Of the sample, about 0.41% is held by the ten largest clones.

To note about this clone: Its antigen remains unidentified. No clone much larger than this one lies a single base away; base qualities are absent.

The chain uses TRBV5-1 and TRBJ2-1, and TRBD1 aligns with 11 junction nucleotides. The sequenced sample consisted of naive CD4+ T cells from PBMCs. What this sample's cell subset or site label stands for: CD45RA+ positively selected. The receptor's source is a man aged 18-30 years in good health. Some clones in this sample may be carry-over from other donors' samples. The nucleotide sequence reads TGCGCCAGCGAAGAGGGGGACAGGGGGTCCTACAATGAGCAGTTCTTC. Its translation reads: CASEEGDRGSYNEQFF.